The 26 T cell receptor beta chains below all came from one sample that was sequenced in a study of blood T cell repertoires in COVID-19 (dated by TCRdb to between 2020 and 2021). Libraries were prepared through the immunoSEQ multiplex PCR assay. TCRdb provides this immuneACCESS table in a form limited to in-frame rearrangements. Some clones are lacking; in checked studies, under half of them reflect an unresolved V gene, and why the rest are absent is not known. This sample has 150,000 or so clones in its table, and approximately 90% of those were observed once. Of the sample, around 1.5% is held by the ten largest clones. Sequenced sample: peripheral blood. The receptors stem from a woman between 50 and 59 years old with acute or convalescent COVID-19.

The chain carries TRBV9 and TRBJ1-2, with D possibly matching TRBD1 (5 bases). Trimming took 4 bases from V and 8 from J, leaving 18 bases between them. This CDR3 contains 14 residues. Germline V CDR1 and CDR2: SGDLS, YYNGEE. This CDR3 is CASSPDTYGRGYTF. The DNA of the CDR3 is TGTGCCAGCAGCCCGGACACTTATGGGCGCGGCTACACCTTC.

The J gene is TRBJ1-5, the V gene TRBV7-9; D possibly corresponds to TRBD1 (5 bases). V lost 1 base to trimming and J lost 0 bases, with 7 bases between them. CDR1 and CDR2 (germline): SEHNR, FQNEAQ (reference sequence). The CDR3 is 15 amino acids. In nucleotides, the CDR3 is TGTGCCAGCAGCTTAGGGACATATAGCAATCAGCCCCAGCATTTT. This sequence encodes CASSLGTYSNQPQHF.

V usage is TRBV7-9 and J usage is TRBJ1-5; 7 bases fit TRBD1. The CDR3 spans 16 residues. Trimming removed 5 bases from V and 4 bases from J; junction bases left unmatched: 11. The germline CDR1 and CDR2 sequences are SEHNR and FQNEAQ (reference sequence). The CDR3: CASSPGRGQLNQPQHF. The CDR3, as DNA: TGTGCCAGCAGCCCCGGTCGGGGACAGTTAAATCAGCCCCAGCATTTT.

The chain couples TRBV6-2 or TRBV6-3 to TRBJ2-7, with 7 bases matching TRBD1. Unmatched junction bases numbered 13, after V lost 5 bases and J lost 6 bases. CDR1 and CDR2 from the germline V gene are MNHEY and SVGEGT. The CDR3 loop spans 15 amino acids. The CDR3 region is CASSRSMTGIGEQYF. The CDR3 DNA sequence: TGTGCCAGCAGTAGATCTATGACAGGGATAGGCGAGCAGTACTTC.

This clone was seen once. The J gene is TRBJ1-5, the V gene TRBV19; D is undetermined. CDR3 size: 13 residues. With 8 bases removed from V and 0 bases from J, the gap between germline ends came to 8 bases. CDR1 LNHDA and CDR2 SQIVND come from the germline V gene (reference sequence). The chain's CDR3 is CASGLNSNQPQHF. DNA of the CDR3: TGTGCCAGTGGGCTCAATAGCAATCAGCCCCAGCATTTT.

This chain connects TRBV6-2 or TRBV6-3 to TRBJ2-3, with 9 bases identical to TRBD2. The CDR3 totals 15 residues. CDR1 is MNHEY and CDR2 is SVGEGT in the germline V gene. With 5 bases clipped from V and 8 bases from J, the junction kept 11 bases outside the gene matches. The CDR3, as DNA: TGTGCCAGCAGTCCCTTGACTAGCGGATTGCGTACGCAGTATTTT. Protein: CASSPLTSGLRTQYF.

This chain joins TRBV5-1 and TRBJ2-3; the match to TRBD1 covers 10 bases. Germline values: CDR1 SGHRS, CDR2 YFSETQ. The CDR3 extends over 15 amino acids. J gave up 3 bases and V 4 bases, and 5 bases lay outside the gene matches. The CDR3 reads CASSPGQGGTDTQYF. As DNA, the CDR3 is TGCGCCAGCAGCCCAGGACAGGGGGGGACAGATACGCAGTATTTT.

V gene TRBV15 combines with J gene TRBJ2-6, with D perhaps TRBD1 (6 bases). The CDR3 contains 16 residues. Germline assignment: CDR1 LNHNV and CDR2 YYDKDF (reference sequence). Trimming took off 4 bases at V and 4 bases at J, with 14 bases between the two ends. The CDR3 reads CATSTEQGPGANVLTF. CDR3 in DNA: TGTGCCACCAGCACAGAACAGGGTCCCGGGGCCAACGTCCTGACTTTC.

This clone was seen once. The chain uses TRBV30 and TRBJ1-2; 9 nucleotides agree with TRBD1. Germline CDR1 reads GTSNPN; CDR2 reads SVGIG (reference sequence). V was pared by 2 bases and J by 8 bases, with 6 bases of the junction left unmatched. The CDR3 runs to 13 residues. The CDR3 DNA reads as TGTGCCTGGAGTTTTCGGACAGGGGAAGGCTACACCTTC. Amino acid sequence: CAWSFRTGEGYTF.

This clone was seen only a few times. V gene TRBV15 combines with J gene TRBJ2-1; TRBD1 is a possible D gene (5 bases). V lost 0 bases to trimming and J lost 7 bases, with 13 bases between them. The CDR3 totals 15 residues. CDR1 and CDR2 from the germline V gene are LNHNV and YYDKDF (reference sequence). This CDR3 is CATSRDRAPNNEQFF. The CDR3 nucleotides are TGTGCCACCAGCAGAGACAGGGCGCCAAATAATGAGCAGTTCTTC.

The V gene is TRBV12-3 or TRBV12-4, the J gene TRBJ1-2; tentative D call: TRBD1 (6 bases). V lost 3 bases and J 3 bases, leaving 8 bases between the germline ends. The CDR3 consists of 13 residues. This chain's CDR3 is CASSFGQYYGYTF. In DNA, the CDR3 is TGTGCCAGCAGTTTTGGACAGTACTATGGCTACACCTTC.

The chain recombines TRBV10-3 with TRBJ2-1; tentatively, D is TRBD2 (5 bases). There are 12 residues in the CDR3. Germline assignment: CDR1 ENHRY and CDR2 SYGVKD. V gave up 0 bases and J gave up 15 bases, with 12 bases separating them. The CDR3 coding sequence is TGTGCCATCAGTGAGTCCGAACTAGTAGGGTTCTTC. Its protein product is CAISESELVGFF.

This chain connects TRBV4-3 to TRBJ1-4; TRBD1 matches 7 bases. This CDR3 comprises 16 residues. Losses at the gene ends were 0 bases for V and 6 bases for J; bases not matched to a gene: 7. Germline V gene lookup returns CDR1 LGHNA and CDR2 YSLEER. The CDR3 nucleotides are TGCGCCAGCAGCCAAGAACTTGGGACAGAGTATGAAAAACTGTTTTTT. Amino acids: CASSQELGTEYEKLFF.

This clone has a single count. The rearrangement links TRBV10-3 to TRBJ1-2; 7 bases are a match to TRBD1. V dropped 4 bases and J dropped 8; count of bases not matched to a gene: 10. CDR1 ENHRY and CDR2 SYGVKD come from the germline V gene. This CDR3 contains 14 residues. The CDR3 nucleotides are TGTGCCATCAGTGGACAGGGCTCGTCAGGGGGCTACACCTTC. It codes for CAISGQGSSGGYTF.

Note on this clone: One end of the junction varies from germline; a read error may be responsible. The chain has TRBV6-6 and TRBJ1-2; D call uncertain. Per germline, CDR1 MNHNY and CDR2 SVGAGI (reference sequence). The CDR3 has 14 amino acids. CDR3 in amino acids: CASSYVTSNYGYTF. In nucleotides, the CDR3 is TGTGCCAGCAGTTACGTAACCTCTAATTATGGCTACACCTTC.

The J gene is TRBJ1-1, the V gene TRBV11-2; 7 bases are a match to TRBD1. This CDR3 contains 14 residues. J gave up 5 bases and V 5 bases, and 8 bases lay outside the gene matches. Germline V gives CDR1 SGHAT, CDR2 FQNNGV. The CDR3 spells CASSPRTGLTEAFF. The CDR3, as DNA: TGTGCCAGCAGCCCCCGGACAGGTCTAACTGAAGCTTTCTTT.

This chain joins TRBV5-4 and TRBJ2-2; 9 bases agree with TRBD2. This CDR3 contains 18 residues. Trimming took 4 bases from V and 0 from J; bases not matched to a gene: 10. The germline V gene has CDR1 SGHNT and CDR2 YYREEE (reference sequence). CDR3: CASSGSGLAGSNTGELFF. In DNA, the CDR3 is TGTGCCAGCAGCGGGTCGGGGCTAGCGGGGTCGAACACCGGGGAGCTGTTTTTT.

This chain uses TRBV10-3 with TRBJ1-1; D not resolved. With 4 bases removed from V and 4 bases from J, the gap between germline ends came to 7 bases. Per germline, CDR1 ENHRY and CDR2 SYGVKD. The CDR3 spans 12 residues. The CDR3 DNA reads TGTGCCATCAGTGGAACAGTCACTGAAGCTTTCTTT. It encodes CAISGTVTEAFF.

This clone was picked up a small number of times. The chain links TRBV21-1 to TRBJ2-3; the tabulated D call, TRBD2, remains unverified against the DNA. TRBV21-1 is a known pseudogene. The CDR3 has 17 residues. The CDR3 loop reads CASSKVPSGRWADTQYF. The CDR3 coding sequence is TGTGCCAGCAGCAAAGTGCCTAGCGGGAGGTGGGCAGATACGCAGTATTTT.

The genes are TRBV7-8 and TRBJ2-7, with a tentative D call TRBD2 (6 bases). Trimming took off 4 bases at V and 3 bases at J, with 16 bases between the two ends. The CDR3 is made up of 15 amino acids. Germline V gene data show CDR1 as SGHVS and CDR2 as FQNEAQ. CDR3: CASSSPGLGDYEQYF. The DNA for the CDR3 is TGTGCCAGCAGCTCCCCGGGACTGGGAGACTACGAGCAGTACTTC. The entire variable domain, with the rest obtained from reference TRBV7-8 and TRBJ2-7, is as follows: GAGVSQSPRYKVAKRGQDVALRCDPISGHVSLFWYQQALGQGPEFLTYFQNEAQLDKSGLPSDRFFAERPEGSVSTLKIQRTQQEDSAVYLCASSSPGLGDYEQYFGPGTRLTVT.

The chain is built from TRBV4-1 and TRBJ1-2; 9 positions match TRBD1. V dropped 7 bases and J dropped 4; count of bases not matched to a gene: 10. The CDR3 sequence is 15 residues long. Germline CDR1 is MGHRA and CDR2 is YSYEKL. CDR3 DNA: TGCGCCAGCACCGAAACAGGGGGCTTATTCTATGGCTACACCTTC. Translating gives CASTETGGLFYGYTF.

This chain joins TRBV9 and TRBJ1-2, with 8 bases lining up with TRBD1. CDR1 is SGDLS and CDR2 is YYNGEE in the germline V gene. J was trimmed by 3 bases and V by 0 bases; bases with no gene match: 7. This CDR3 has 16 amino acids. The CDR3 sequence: CASSVVVEQGDYGYTF. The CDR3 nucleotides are TGTGCCAGCAGCGTAGTAGTCGAACAGGGGGACTATGGCTACACCTTC.

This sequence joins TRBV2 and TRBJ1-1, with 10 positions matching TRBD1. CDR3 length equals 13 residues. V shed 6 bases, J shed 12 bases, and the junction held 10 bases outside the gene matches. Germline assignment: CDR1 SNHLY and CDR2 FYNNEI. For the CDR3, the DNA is TGTGCCAGCAGCCCCGGGACAGGGGAGGCATCTTTCTTT. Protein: CASSPGTGEASFF.

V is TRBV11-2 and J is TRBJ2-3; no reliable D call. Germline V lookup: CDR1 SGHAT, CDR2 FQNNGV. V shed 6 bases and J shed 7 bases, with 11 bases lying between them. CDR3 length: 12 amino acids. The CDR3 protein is CASSRTQYTQYF. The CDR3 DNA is TGTGCCAGCAGTCGAACCCAGTATACGCAGTATTTT.

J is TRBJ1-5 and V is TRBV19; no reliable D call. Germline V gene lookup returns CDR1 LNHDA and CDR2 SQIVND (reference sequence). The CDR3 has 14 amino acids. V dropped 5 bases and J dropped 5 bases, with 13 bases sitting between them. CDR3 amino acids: CASSLGLAYQPQHF. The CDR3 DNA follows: TGTGCCAGTAGTTTAGGCCTGGCTTATCAGCCCCAGCATTTT.

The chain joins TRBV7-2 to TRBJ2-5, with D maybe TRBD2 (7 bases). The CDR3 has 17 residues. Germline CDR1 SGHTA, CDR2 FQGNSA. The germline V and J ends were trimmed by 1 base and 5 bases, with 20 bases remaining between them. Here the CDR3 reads CASSLVAGGGARETQYF. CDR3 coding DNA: TGTGCCAGCAGCTTAGTGGCTGGAGGGGGGGCCAGGGAGACCCAGTACTTC.